These 22 T cell receptor beta chains were all obtained from the same sample, sequenced in a study of T cells in Graves' hyperthyroidism and ophthalmopathy. RNA transcripts gave rise to amplified TCR beta CDR3 regions. Carried out on the TCR CDR3, a first-round RT-PCR used the HTBI primer set. TCRdb re-analysed the multiplex PCR reads in MiXCR, keeping a single row per CDR3 protein. This table has roughly 500,000 distinct CDR3 sequences, 46% appearing once. Sequencing used peripheral blood or thyroid tissue (not recorded which). The receptors were gathered from an adult woman with Graves' disease, either hyperthyroidism or ophthalmopathy (not recorded which).

Of note for this clonotype: At one end the junction does not follow the germline gene, possibly because of a read error. The rearrangement joins TRBV25-1 to TRBJ2-7; 9 bases agree with TRBD2. CDR3 size: 18 residues. Per the germline V gene, CDR1 is MGHDK and CDR2 is SYGVNS. The CDR3 region is CACSAEAGEAGGPNEQYF. CDR3 nucleotides: TGTGCCTGCAGTGCTGAGGCGGGCGAGGCGGGAGGGCCTAACGAGCAGTACTTC.

In its sample, this clonotype was seen many times. The chain links TRBV20-1 to TRBJ2-7, with 8 bases identical to TRBD2. The CDR3 has 15 amino acids. Germline CDR1 is DFQATT and CDR2 is SNEGSKA (reference sequence). V shed 0 bases and J 4 bases; nucleotides not matched to a gene: 8. CDR3 loop: CSARDGQREYYEQYF. The CDR3 bases are TGCAGTGCTAGAGACGGCCAGCGGGAGTATTACGAGCAGTACTTC.

The chain joins TRBV29-1 to TRBJ1-2; 7 bases match TRBD1. Germline V gene lookup returns CDR1 SQVTM and CDR2 ANQGSEA. CDR3 length: 14 residues. V shed 0 bases, J shed 6 bases, and the junction held 7 bases outside the gene matches. The CDR3 region has the DNA TGCAGCGTTGAAGAGGGACAGACGAATAATGGCTACACCTTC. Amino acid sequence: CSVEEGQTNNGYTF.

This clonotype showed up many times. This chain joins TRBV6-5 and TRBJ1-3, with D perhaps TRBD1 (6 bases). CDR1 and CDR2 from the germline V gene are MNHEY and SVGAGI. The V end lost 4 bases, the J end lost 0 bases, and 10 bases lay between the germline ends. The CDR3 is 15 residues long. CDR3 bases: TGTGCCAGCAGTTTGACAGGAGACTCTGGAAACACCATATATTTT. Amino acids: CASSLTGDSGNTIYF.

The rearrangement links TRBV7-2 to TRBJ1-1; 8 nucleotides agree with TRBD1. Germline V gene lookup returns CDR1 SGHTA and CDR2 FQGNSA. This CDR3 region has 14 residues. After removal of 6 bases from V and 7 bases from J, the junction contained 10 bases not matched to a gene. CDR3 protein: CASSFTDRGNEAFF. CDR3 DNA: TGTGCCAGCAGTTTTACAGACAGGGGAAATGAAGCTTTCTTT.

This sequence joins TRBV6-6 and TRBJ1-4, with D possibly matching TRBD1 (5 bases). Germline V lookup: CDR1 MNHNY, CDR2 SVGAGI (reference sequence). The CDR3 is 13 residues long. Trimming cost V 6 bases and J 5 bases, with 10 bases left between them. CDR3 sequence: CASRGAPNEKLFF. The CDR3 DNA is TGTGCCAGCAGAGGGGCACCCAATGAAAAACTGTTTTTT.

This clonotype was recorded at least ten times. This chain connects TRBV9 to TRBJ2-7; TRBD2 matches 13 bases. The CDR3 spans 16 residues. With V trimmed by 5 bases and J by 0 bases, 5 bases remained unmatched. The germline CDR1 and CDR2 sequences are SGDLS and YYNGEE. The CDR3 protein is CASSQTSGRDSYEQYF. DNA for the CDR3: TGTGCCAGCAGTCAAACTAGCGGGAGGGACTCCTACGAGCAGTACTTC.

The gene calls are TRBV9 and TRBJ2-6, with TRBD1 matching over 8 bases. Germline values: CDR1 SGDLS, CDR2 YYNGEE. The V and J ends lost 4 bases and 2 bases, in that order; junction bases with no gene match: 8. There are 17 residues in the CDR3. CDR3 in DNA: TGTGCCAGCAGCCAGGGGGCGTGGGACACTGGGGCCAACGTCCTGACTTTC. Amino acid sequence: CASSQGAWDTGANVLTF.

The chain has TRBV7-6 and TRBJ2-5; D might be TRBD1 (5 bases). CDR3 length equals 14 residues. With 2 bases removed from V and 3 bases from J, the gap between germline ends came to 10 bases. CDR1 SGHVS and CDR2 FNYEAQ come from the germline V gene. CDR3 sequence (DNA): TGTGCCAGCAGCTTAACTCTGACAGAAGAGACCCAGTACTTC. Protein: CASSLTLTEETQYF.

This clonotype was observed at least ten times. CDR3 sequence reads: CASGRLPGANVLTF. The CDR3 nucleotides read TGCGCCAGCGGCAGACTCCCTGGGGCCAACGTCCTGACTTTC. V is TRBV10-2 and J is TRBJ2-6; D uncertain. There are 14 residues in the CDR3. Germline CDR1 WSHSY, CDR2 SAAADI. Trimming removed 8 bases at V and 2 bases at J, with 10 bases between.

The chain employs TRBV20-1 and TRBJ2-7, with D possibly TRBD1 on 5 matching bases. V dropped 6 bases and J dropped 7 bases, with 22 bases sitting between them. The germline gives CDR1 DFQATT, CDR2 SNEGSKA (reference sequence). This CDR3 is built from 14 residues. CDR3 coding DNA: TGCAGTGCCCCACCGAGGCTAGAAAGGGGTGAGCAGTACTTC. It encodes CSAPPRLERGEQYF.

The CDR3 loop reads CASSIEGRGTDTQYF. In nucleotides, the CDR3 is TGTGCCAGTAGTATAGAGGGCAGGGGCACAGATACGCAGTATTTT. This chain connects TRBV19 to TRBJ2-3; maybe TRBD1 (5 bases). The CDR3 is 15 amino acids. Germline V gene sequence: CDR1 LNHDA, CDR2 SQIVND (reference sequence). Trimming pared 0 bases from V and 1 base from J, leaving 8 bases between.

Details on this clonotype: A single base separates this from a much larger clone, so it may be a read error. The rearrangement joins TRBV28 to TRBJ2-2; 8 bases match TRBD2. Germline trimming cut 4 bases from V and 3 bases from J; bases unmatched to any gene: 4. From germline, CDR1 is MDHEN and CDR2 SYDVKM. The CDR3 loop spans 15 amino acids. Here the CDR3 reads CASSSGTRDTGELFF. The CDR3 nucleotides read TGTGCCAGCAGTTCCGGGACTAGAGACACCGGGGAGCTGTTTTTT.

This clonotype has ten or more counts. The V and J genes are TRBV5-1 and TRBJ2-7; D call uncertain. In germline, CDR1 is SGHRS, CDR2 YFSETQ. Trimming shortened V by 2 bases and J by 5 bases, and 14 bases separated the two germline ends. The CDR3 has 14 amino acids. DNA for the CDR3: TGCGCCAGCAGCTTCATCCCTGTCGCCGACGAGCAGTACTTC. Its protein is CASSFIPVADEQYF.

CDR3 sequence: CASSFLSPPHEQYF. In DNA form, the CDR3 reads TGTGCCAGCAGTTTTCTTTCGCCGCCCCACGAGCAGTACTTC. The V call is TRBV12-3 or TRBV12-4, the J call TRBJ2-7; D not certain. The ends were cut back, 3 bases at V and 5 bases at J, with 14 bases in the middle. The CDR3 contains 14 residues.

This chain uses TRBV20-1 with TRBJ2-5, with D perhaps TRBD1 (5 bases). Germline-derived CDR1 and CDR2 are DFQATT and SNEGSKA (reference sequence). Trimming cost V 1 base and J 1 base, with 16 bases left between them. The CDR3 runs to 16 residues. The CDR3 DNA follows: TGCAGTGCTAGAGCCGCCCATGGAACAGGCCAAGAGACCCAGTACTTC. Residues: CSARAAHGTGQETQYF.

This clonotype occurred a few times. This chain links TRBV11-2 with TRBJ2-5, with D perhaps assigned TRBD1 or TRBD2 (5 bases each). Germline CDR1 is SGHAT and CDR2 is FQNNGV. There are 15 residues in the CDR3. Trimming removed 6 bases from V and 1 base from J, with 15 bases in between. CDR3 residues: CASRPAGTIQETQYF. The CDR3 DNA is TGTGCCAGCAGACCCGCCGGGACCATCCAAGAGACCCAGTACTTC. The full variable domain, rest sourced from reference TRBV11-2 and TRBJ2-5, is EAGVAQSPRYKIIEKRQSVAFWCNPISGHATLYWYQQILGQGPKLLIQFQNNGVVDDSQLPKDRFSAERLKGVDSTLKIQPAKLEDSAVYLCASRPAGTIQETQYFGPGTRLLVL.

This clonotype was detected once. This chain uses TRBV19 with TRBJ2-6, with TRBD2 identical over 14 bases. V lost 9 bases and J lost 4; bases outside the gene matches: 8. CDR1 and CDR2 from the germline V gene are LNHDA and SQIVND (reference sequence). The CDR3 is made up of 17 amino acids. The CDR3 DNA sequence: TGTGCCAGCAGGACTAGCGGGAGGACGCGGGGGGCCAACGTCCTGACTTTC. Amino acid sequence: CASRTSGRTRGANVLTF.

Ten or more counts support this clonotype. The CDR3: CASRTPPGHSSDTEAFF. CDR3 in DNA: TGTGCCAGCAGGACCCCTCCGGGCCACAGCAGCGACACTGAAGCTTTCTTT. The V and J genes are TRBV27 and TRBJ1-1; D gene unclear. The CDR3 runs to 17 residues. V shed 6 bases and J shed 3 bases, with 23 bases lying between them. The germline V gene has CDR1 MNHEY and CDR2 SMNVEV (reference sequence).

This clonotype has ten or more counts. The genes are TRBV2 and TRBJ2-7; D remains unclear. The V gene lost 5 bases and the J gene lost 0 bases, with 5 bases spanning the gap. Germline assignment: CDR1 SNHLY and CDR2 FYNNEI. The CDR3 spans 12 residues. The CDR3: CASSPISYEQYF. CDR3 coding DNA: TGTGCCAGCAGTCCCATCTCCTACGAGCAGTACTTC. The entire variable domain, with the rest obtained from reference TRBV2 and TRBJ2-7, is as follows: EPEVTQTPSHQVTQMGQEVILRCVPISNHLYFYWYRQILGQKVEFLVSFYNNEISEKSEIFDDQFSVERPDGSNFTLKIRSTKLEDSAMYFCASSPISYEQYFGPGTRLTVT.

This clonotype was picked up one time. The rearrangement uses TRBV9 and TRBJ1-4, with D perhaps TRBD1 (6 bases). CDR1 is SGDLS and CDR2 is YYNGEE in the germline V gene. The germline V and J ends were trimmed by 4 bases and 11 bases, with 21 bases remaining between them. The CDR3 is 15 residues long. CDR3 amino acids: CASSSLRTDGGKLFF. The CDR3 DNA reads TGTGCCAGCAGCAGCCTTCGGACAGATGGCGGCAAACTGTTTTTT. The whole variable domain, filled in from reference TRBV9 and TRBJ1-4, reads DSGVTQTPKHLITATGQRVTLRCSPRSGDLSVYWYQQSLDQGLQFLIQYYNGEERAKGNILERFSAQQFPDLHSELNLSSLELGDSALYFCASSSLRTDGGKLFFGSGTQLSVL.

J is TRBJ1-1 and V is TRBV7-3, with a tentative D call TRBD1 (5 bases). This CDR3 is built from 13 residues. Trimming cost V 6 bases and J 7 bases, with 15 bases left between them. Germline V gene sequence: CDR1 SGHTA, CDR2 FQGTGA. CDR3 region: CASSYTGGGEAFF. The CDR3 DNA sequence: TGTGCCAGCAGTTACACCGGGGGGGGTGAAGCTTTCTTT.